Sequencing of this T cell receptor (beta chain) was carried out in a study of T cells in Graves' hyperthyroidism and ophthalmopathy. Across the study: The initial diagnosis was the point when peripheral blood was collected, ahead of any treatment. Study-wide findings and caveats: From stable hyperthyroidism, ophthalmopathy was separated by a 13 V-J model. Ophthalmopathy onset followed model prediction by a median around 6.6 months.

RNA transcripts were the template for amplifying TCR beta CDR3 regions. The HTBI primer set was used in a first-round RT-PCR of the TCR CDR3. One entry per CDR3 protein, called by TCRdb with MiXCR from the multiplex PCR reads. This sample has over 150,000 distinct CDR3 sequences, with roughly 17% found just once. V lost 3 bases, J lost 10 bases, and 10 bases lay in between. CDR3 size: 12 residues. As for this clonotype: The antigen remains unidentified.

The chain combines TRBV12-3 or TRBV12-4 with TRBJ2-1; the D is unclear. The receptor was isolated from a woman between 45 and 60 years old with Graves' hyperthyroidism. Sequenced: blood. The CDR3: CASSFSLEEQFF. The CDR3 bases are TGTGCCAGCAGTTTCAGTTTAGAGGAGCAGTTCTTC.